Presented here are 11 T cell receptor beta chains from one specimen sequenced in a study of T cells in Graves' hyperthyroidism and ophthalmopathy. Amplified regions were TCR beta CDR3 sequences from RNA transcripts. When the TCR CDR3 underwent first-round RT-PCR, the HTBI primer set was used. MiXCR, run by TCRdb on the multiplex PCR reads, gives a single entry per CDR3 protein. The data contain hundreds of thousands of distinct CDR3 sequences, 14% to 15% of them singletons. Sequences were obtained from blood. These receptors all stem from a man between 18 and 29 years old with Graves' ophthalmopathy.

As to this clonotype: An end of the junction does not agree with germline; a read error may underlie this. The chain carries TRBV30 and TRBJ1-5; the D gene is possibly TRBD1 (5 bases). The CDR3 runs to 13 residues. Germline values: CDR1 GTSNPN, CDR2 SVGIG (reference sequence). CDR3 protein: CAWGVTGGQPQHF. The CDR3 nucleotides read TGTGCCTGGGGTGTGACGGGGGGTCAGCCCCAGCATTTT.

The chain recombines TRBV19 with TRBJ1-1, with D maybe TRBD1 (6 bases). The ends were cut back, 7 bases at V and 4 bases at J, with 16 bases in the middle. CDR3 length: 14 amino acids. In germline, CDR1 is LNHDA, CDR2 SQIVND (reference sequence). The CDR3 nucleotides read TGTGCCAGTACTGACAGGCGGGGGGCCACTGAAGCTTTCTTT. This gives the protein CASTDRRGATEAFF.

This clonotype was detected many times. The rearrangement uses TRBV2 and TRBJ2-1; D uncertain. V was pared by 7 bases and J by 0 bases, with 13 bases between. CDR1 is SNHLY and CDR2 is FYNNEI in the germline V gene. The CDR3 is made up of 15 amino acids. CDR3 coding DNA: TGTGCCAGCATATGGGTCCTCCGCTCCTACAATGAGCAGTTCTTC. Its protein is CASIWVLRSYNEQFF.

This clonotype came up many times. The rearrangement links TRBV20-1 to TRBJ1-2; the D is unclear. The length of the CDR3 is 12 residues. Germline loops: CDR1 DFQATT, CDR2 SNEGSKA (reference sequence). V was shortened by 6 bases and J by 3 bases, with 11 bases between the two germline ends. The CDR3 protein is CSARGNDYGYTF. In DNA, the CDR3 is TGCAGTGCGCGAGGTAACGACTATGGCTACACCTTC.

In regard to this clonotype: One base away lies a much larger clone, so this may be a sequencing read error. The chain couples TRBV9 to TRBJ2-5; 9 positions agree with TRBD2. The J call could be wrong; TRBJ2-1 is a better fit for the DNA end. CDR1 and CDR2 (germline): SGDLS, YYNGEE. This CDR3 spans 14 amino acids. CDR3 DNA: TGTGCCAGCAGCCCCCGCGGGAGGGCAGAGACCCAGTTCTTC. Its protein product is CASSPRGRAETQFF.

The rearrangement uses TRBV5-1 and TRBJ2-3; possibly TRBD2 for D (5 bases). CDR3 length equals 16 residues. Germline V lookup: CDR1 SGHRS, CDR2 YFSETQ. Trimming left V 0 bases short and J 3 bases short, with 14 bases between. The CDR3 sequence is CASSLVATGKTDTQYF. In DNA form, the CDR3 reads TGCGCCAGCAGCTTGGTTGCGACGGGGAAGACAGATACGCAGTATTTT.

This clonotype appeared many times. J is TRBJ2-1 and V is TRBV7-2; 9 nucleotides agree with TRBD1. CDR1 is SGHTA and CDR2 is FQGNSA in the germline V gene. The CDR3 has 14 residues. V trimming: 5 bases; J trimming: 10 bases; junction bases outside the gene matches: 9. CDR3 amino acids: CASSEGQGRWEQFF. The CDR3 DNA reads TGTGCCAGCAGCGAGGGACAGGGTAGGTGGGAGCAGTTCTTC.

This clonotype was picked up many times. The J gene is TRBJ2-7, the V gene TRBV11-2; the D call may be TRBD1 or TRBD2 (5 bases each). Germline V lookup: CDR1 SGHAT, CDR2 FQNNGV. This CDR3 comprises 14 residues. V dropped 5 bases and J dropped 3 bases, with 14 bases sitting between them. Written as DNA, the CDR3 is TGTGCCAGCAGCCTCGAGGGTGGGGGCTACGAGCAGTACTTC. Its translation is CASSLEGGGYEQYF.

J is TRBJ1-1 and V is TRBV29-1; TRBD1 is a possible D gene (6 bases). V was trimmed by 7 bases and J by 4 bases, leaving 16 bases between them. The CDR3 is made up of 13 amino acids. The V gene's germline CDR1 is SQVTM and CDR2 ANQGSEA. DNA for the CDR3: TGCAGCGGGGTGTTGGGGGCGGGCACTGAAGCTTTCTTT. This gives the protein CSGVLGAGTEAFF.

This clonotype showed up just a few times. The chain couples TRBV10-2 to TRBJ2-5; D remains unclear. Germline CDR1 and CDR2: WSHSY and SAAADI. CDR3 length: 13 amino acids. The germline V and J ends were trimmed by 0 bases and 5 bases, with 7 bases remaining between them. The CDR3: CASSESHWETQYF. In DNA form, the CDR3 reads TGCGCCAGCAGTGAGTCCCATTGGGAGACCCAGTACTTC.

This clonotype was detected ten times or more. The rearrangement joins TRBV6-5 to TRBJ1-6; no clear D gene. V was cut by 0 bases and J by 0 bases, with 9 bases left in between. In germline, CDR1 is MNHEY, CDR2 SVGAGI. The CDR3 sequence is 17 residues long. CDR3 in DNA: TGTGCCAGCAGTTACTCGTACCGGAGCTCCTATAATTCACCCCTCCACTTT. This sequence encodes CASSYSYRSSYNSPLHF.